The next 24 T cell receptor beta chains were all read from a single sample in a study of T cell repertoires in cytomegalovirus infection (dated by TCRdb to the late 2010s). Sequencing took place on an Illumina HiSeq 1500. TCRdb took the public reads, trimmed them with fastp at Q25, ran MiXCR for clone calling and kept in-frame beta chains. Identical CDR3 protein sequences are pooled into one entry, listed with their most common genes and DNA. Counted in this sample were around 530,000 distinct CDR3 sequences; 16% of them appeared once. Clones ranked in the top ten supply under 30% of the sample. Sequenced input: CD8+ T cells from PBMCs. The receptors were gathered from a human donor in good health (CMV status not recorded). Some clones in this sample may be carry-over from other donors' samples.

As regards this clonotype: The CDR3 carries no conserved terminal phenylalanine or tryptophan, so it likely arises from a read error. V and J are TRBV7-8 and TRBJ2-6; tentative D call: TRBD2 (6 bases). This CDR3 is built from 19 residues. Germline V lookup: CDR1 SGHVS, CDR2 FQNEAQ. V was clipped by 2 bases and J by 0 bases, with 17 bases between them. CDR3 sequence (DNA): TGTGCCAGCAGCTTACTTCGGAGGGGAGTGAGCTCTGGGGCCAACGTCCTGACTTTA. Its translation: CASSLLRRGVSSGANVLTL.

This clonotype was counted only a few times. The chain couples TRBV28 to TRBJ1-1, with a possible D match to TRBD1 (6 bases). Germline assignment: CDR1 MDHEN and CDR2 SYDVKM. This CDR3 contains 14 residues. V gave up 5 bases and J gave up 1 base, with 11 bases separating them. CDR3 amino acids: CASSRTTGNTEAFF. The CDR3 DNA is TGTGCCAGCAGTCGCACGACAGGGAACACTGAAGCTTTCTTT.

This clonotype appeared many times. The chain uses TRBV6-1 and TRBJ1-2; D might be TRBD1 (5 bases). The CDR3 consists of 14 residues. From germline, CDR1 is MNHNS and CDR2 SASEGT. The ends were cut back, 5 bases at V and 2 bases at J, with 12 bases in the middle. The CDR3 region is CASSPRGANYGYTF. Written as DNA, the CDR3 is TGTGCCAGCAGTCCTAGGGGTGCCAACTATGGCTACACCTTC.

This clonotype was recorded a few times. The chain carries TRBV4-2 and TRBJ2-7; TRBD2 agrees at 7 bases. CDR3 length: 14 amino acids. CDR1 is LGHNA and CDR2 is YNFKEQ in the germline V gene. Unmatched junction bases numbered 6, after V lost 2 bases and J lost 5 bases. The CDR3 bases are TGTGCCAGCAGCCAATGGGAGGGCCAAGACGAGCAGTACTTC. Translated, it gives CASSQWEGQDEQYF.

This clonotype was counted ten times or more. The V and J genes are TRBV7-8 and TRBJ2-7, with TRBD1 identical over 9 bases. J was trimmed by 2 bases and V by 3 bases; bases with no gene match: 8. CDR1 SGHVS and CDR2 FQNEAQ come from the germline V gene. This CDR3 contains 16 residues. The CDR3 region has the DNA TGTGCCAGCAGCTTCCGGGACAGGGACACCCCCTACGAGCAGTACTTC. Its protein is CASSFRDRDTPYEQYF.

The V and J genes are TRBV28 and TRBJ2-5; 9 bases fit TRBD2. Germline values: CDR1 MDHEN, CDR2 SYDVKM. With V trimmed by 4 bases and J by 4 bases, 13 bases remained unmatched. This CDR3 comprises 17 residues. This CDR3 reads CASSYPGASGIGETQYF. The CDR3 nucleotides read TGTGCCAGCAGTTACCCAGGGGCTAGCGGGATAGGAGAGACCCAGTACTTC.

This clonotype occurred many times. The chain carries TRBV7-8 and TRBJ1-6; 10 positions match TRBD1. This CDR3 spans 17 amino acids. V shed 1 base, J shed 8 bases, and the junction held 8 bases outside the gene matches. Germline V CDR1 and CDR2: SGHVS, FQNEAQ. The CDR3 DNA follows: TGTGCCAGCAGCTTAGGCCCGGGACAGGGGAAAGATTCACCCCTCCACTTT. Protein sequence: CASSLGPGQGKDSPLHF.

The chain has TRBV19 and TRBJ1-1; no clear D gene. CDR1 is LNHDA, CDR2 SQIVND, per germline (reference sequence). This CDR3 has 14 amino acids. Trimming left V 0 bases short and J 5 bases short, with 10 bases between. CDR3: CASSIDPRRTEAFF. For the CDR3, the DNA is TGTGCCAGTAGTATAGATCCACGGAGGACTGAAGCTTTCTTT.

This clonotype was seen a few times. The rearrangement links TRBV2 to TRBJ1-1; D is possibly TRBD1 (6 bases). Between the trimmed V and J ends, which lost 2 bases and 1 base, there was a span of 17 bases. The CDR3 has 17 residues. Germline V lookup: CDR1 SNHLY, CDR2 FYNNEI. CDR3 bases: TGTGCCAGCAGTGAAAGAGTTTCAGGGGACGGGAACACTGAAGCTTTCTTT. Its protein is CASSERVSGDGNTEAFF.

This clonotype was recorded many times. The J gene is TRBJ2-1, the V gene TRBV28; D ambiguous. This CDR3 is built from 18 residues. V dropped 6 bases and J dropped 3 bases, with 24 bases sitting between them. Germline CDR1 is MDHEN and CDR2 is SYDVKM. The CDR3 sequence: CASRFPHEKVVGYNEQFF. CDR3 nucleotides: TGTGCCAGCAGGTTCCCGCACGAGAAGGTCGTGGGCTACAATGAGCAGTTCTTC.

This clonotype was seen ten or more times. This chain joins TRBV7-9 and TRBJ2-5; perhaps D is TRBD1 or TRBD2 (5 bases each). Deletions cut 5 bases from V and 5 bases from J, with 18 bases between. The CDR3 sequence is 15 residues long. Germline assignment: CDR1 SEHNR and CDR2 FQNEAQ (reference sequence). The CDR3, as DNA: TGTGCCAGCAGCCCGAGGGCCATAGGGGCGGAGACCCAGTACTTC. Residues: CASSPRAIGAETQYF. Combining the CDR3 with reference TRBV7-9 and TRBJ2-5 gives the whole variable domain DTGVSQNPRHKITKRGQNVTFRCDPISEHNRLYWYRQTLGQGPEFLTYFQNEAQLEKSRLLSDRFSAERPKGSFSTLEIQRTEQGDSAMYLCASSPRAIGAETQYFGPGTRLLVL.

This clonotype has a count of ten or more. The J gene is TRBJ2-3, the V gene TRBV12-5; D call uncertain. The germline gives CDR1 LGHNT, CDR2 FRNRAP. The V gene lost 4 bases and the J gene lost 10 bases, with 18 bases spanning the gap. The CDR3 has 14 amino acids. The CDR3 spells CASGYNPGPLPQYF. The CDR3 region has the DNA TGTGCTAGTGGTTACAACCCCGGGCCCCTCCCGCAGTATTTT.

The V call is TRBV3-1, the J call TRBJ2-3; TRBD2 aligns across 14 bases. V trimming: 4 bases; J trimming: 4 bases; junction bases outside the gene matches: 4. The length of the CDR3 is 16 residues. CDR1 is LGHDT, CDR2 YNNKEL, per germline (reference sequence). The DNA for the CDR3 is TGTGCCAGCAGCCCGGGACTAGCGGGGGCTCCAGATACGCAGTATTTT. Protein sequence: CASSPGLAGAPDTQYF.

Notes on this clonotype: As the CDR3 is not closed by the conserved phenylalanine or tryptophan, this likely results from a read error. The DNA of the CDR3 is TGTGCCAGCAGCTTCGGAGGGTACAATGAGCAGTTCTTA. Translated: CASSFGGYNEQFL. The V gene is TRBV11-2, the J gene TRBJ2-1; tentatively, D is TRBD2 (6 bases). Germline lookup yields CDR1 SGHAT and CDR2 FQNNGV. This CDR3 is 13 amino acids long. V was clipped by 3 bases and J by 4 bases, with 7 bases between them.

This clonotype was counted ten times or more. CDR3 protein: CAISESGTINEQFF. DNA for the CDR3: TGTGCCATCAGTGAGTCCGGGACTATCAATGAGCAGTTCTTC. This chain uses TRBV10-3 with TRBJ2-1, with 7 bases identical to TRBD2. The ends lost 0 bases at V and 6 bases at J; junction bases unmatched: 2. The germline gives CDR1 ENHRY, CDR2 SYGVKD. This CDR3 spans 14 amino acids.

V gene TRBV9 combines with J gene TRBJ1-4; 11 bases fit TRBD1. V shed 4 bases and J 8 bases; nucleotides not matched to a gene: 7. From germline, CDR1 is SGDLS and CDR2 YYNGEE. CDR3 length: 15 residues. The CDR3 nucleotides read TGTGCCAGCAGCCCCCAAAGGACAGGGGGCGAAAAACTGTTTTTT. Encoded protein: CASSPQRTGGEKLFF.

This clonotype was seen repeatedly, ten times or more. The rearrangement uses TRBV23-1 and TRBJ1-5; weak D call: TRBD1 (6 bases). TRBV23-1 is flagged as an ORF with uncertain function. The CDR3 runs to 18 residues. The V gene lost 4 bases and the J gene lost 6 bases, with 25 bases spanning the gap. CDR3 amino acids: CASSPKPPRGGVGQPQHF. The CDR3 DNA follows: TGCGCCAGCAGTCCCAAACCGCCCAGGGGAGGGGTCGGTCAGCCCCAGCATTTT.

This clonotype was counted between two and nine times. The J gene is TRBJ1-2, the V gene TRBV19; D gene unclear. V lost 6 bases to trimming and J lost 4 bases, with 12 bases between them. Looked up from germline, CDR1 is LNHDA and CDR2 is SQIVND (reference sequence). The CDR3 has 13 residues. The CDR3 region is CASREATVYGYTF. For the CDR3, the DNA is TGTGCCAGTAGGGAGGCGACGGTCTATGGCTACACCTTC.

The rearrangement links TRBV10-3 to TRBJ1-5, with D possibly TRBD1 on 6 matching bases. The CDR3 is 15 amino acids. Germline assignment: CDR1 ENHRY and CDR2 SYGVKD. The V gene lost 3 bases and the J gene lost 9 bases, with 18 bases spanning the gap. The CDR3 DNA is TGTGCCATCAGTGACCAGGACAGTGGAGCAATGCCCCAGCATTTT. Protein sequence: CAISDQDSGAMPQHF.

This clonotype appeared many times. The V gene is TRBV5-5, the J gene TRBJ2-1; TRBD2 matches 11 bases. CDR3 length equals 14 residues. Losses at the gene ends were 3 bases for V and 8 bases for J; bases not matched to a gene: 4. Per the germline V gene, CDR1 is SGHKS and CDR2 is YYEKEE (reference sequence). CDR3: CASSSGLAAYEQFF. The CDR3 nucleotides read TGTGCCAGCAGCTCGGGACTAGCGGCTTATGAGCAGTTCTTC.

A remark on this clonotype: This CDR3 fails to terminate in the conserved phenylalanine or tryptophan, so it likely reflects a read error. This chain links TRBV6-6 with TRBJ2-1, with TRBD2 identical over 14 bases. Germline V gene lookup returns CDR1 MNHNY and CDR2 SVGAGI (reference sequence). The CDR3 contains 16 residues. V lost 6 bases to trimming and J lost 5 bases; unmatched junction nucleotides: 6. CDR3 region: CASSDRGLAGDNEQFL. Written as DNA, the CDR3 is TGTGCCAGCAGCGACAGGGGACTAGCGGGAGACAATGAGCAGTTCTTG.

The chain carries TRBV18 and TRBJ1-6; D is unclear. The ends were cut back, 4 bases at V and 5 bases at J, with 18 bases in the middle. The CDR3 is 17 residues long. Germline values: CDR1 KGHSH, CDR2 LQKENI. The CDR3 region has the DNA TGTGCCAGCTCACTTGTTAGGACGGCGAGAGATAATTCACCCCTCCACTTT. It translates to CASSLVRTARDNSPLHF.

The table lists this clonotype with many counts. This chain joins TRBV12-3 or TRBV12-4 and TRBJ1-3; D not certain. The CDR3 length is 14 residues. V was shortened by 8 bases and J by 0 bases, with 11 bases between the two germline ends. The CDR3 spells CASLGFYSGNTIYF. The CDR3 coding sequence is TGTGCCAGCCTCGGGTTTTACTCTGGAAACACCATATATTTT.

V is TRBV27 and J is TRBJ2-3; 8 nucleotides align to TRBD1. The CDR3 has 17 residues. CDR1 is MNHEY, CDR2 SMNVEV, per germline (reference sequence). V trimming: 6 bases; J trimming: 0 bases; junction bases outside the gene matches: 11. The CDR3 DNA reads TGTGCCAGCAGCGACAGGGGAGTAACGCCTAGCACAGATACGCAGTATTTT. Protein product: CASSDRGVTPSTDTQYF.